A single sample is the source of the 9 T cell receptor beta chains below, sequenced in a study of T cells in Graves' hyperthyroidism and ophthalmopathy. From RNA transcripts, TCR beta CDR3 regions were amplified. The primer set for the first-round RT-PCR of the TCR CDR3 was HTBI. TCRdb analysed the multiplex PCR reads with MiXCR anew, one entry per CDR3 protein. The repertoire holds about 480,000 distinct CDR3 sequences, with around an eighth as singletons. The sequenced sample was blood. Source of these receptors: a woman aged 18-30 years with Graves' hyperthyroidism.

At least ten counts were recorded for this clonotype. The V gene is TRBV12-3 or TRBV12-4, the J gene TRBJ2-7; 9 bases line up with TRBD1. The V and J ends lost 4 bases and 1 base, in that order; junction bases with no gene match: 8. This CDR3 is 16 amino acids long. CDR3 residues: CASSSPVGTGSYEQYF. The CDR3 DNA reads as TGTGCCAGCAGTTCACCCGTCGGGACAGGGTCCTACGAGCAGTACTTC.

There are many counts of this clonotype. The genes are TRBV12-5 and TRBJ2-5, with 7 bases fitting TRBD1. The ends lost 5 bases at V and 2 bases at J; junction bases unmatched: 8. Germline-derived CDR1 and CDR2 are LGHNT and FRNRAP. The CDR3 is 15 residues long. The CDR3 sequence: CASGNYRGLQETQYF. CDR3 nucleotides: TGTGCTAGTGGTAACTACAGGGGCCTTCAAGAGACCCAGTACTTC.

This clonotype was observed a handful of times. The chain joins TRBV12-3 or TRBV12-4 to TRBJ1-5; TRBD1 matches 7 bases. CDR3 length equals 14 residues. V was pared by 4 bases and J by 7 bases, with 7 bases of the junction left unmatched. CDR3 coding DNA: TGTGCCAGCAGTTCGACAGGGAAGGGACAGCCCCAGCATTTT. Translation gives CASSSTGKGQPQHF.

The genes are TRBV25-1 and TRBJ2-5; D is tentatively TRBD1 or TRBD2 (5 bases each). Deletions cut 7 bases from V and 5 bases from J, with 11 bases between. The CDR3 extends over 12 amino acids. Germline V lookup: CDR1 MGHDK, CDR2 SYGVNS. For the CDR3, the DNA is TGTGCCAGCATGGGACCGAGGGAGACCCAGTACTTC. This sequence encodes CASMGPRETQYF.

This clonotype was counted only a few times. The chain couples TRBV5-1 to TRBJ1-1; 12 nucleotides line up with TRBD1. Germline V CDR1 and CDR2: SGHRS, YFSETQ. Losses at the gene ends were 5 bases for V and 11 bases for J; bases not matched to a gene: 19. This CDR3 contains 17 residues. The CDR3 sequence is CASSLKSPGQGAGMAFF. The CDR3 DNA reads TGCGCCAGCAGTTTGAAGTCCCCGGGACAGGGGGCTGGTATGGCTTTCTTT. Combining the CDR3 with reference TRBV5-1 and TRBJ1-1 gives the whole variable domain KAGVTQTPRYLIKTRGQQVTLSCSPISGHRSVSWYQQTPGQGLQFLFEYFSETQRNKGNFPGRFSGRQFSNSRSEMNVSTLELGDSALYLCASSLKSPGQGAGMAFFGQGTRLTVV.

This clonotype came up many times. The chain links TRBV9 to TRBJ1-6; weak D call: TRBD1 (6 bases). The length of the CDR3 is 18 residues. Trimming removed 3 bases at V and 0 bases at J, with 16 bases between. CDR1 and CDR2 from the germline V gene are SGDLS and YYNGEE. In DNA form, the CDR3 reads TGTGCCAGCAGCGGAGAGCTCACAGGGAGCTCCTATAATTCACCCCTCCACTTT. Its translation: CASSGELTGSSYNSPLHF.

The chain combines TRBV4-1 with TRBJ2-1; TRBD2 agrees at 8 bases. CDR3 length: 17 amino acids. Losses at the gene ends were 2 bases for V and 5 bases for J; bases not matched to a gene: 11. The V gene's germline CDR1 is MGHRA and CDR2 YSYEKL. In DNA form, the CDR3 reads TGCGCCAGCAGCCAATCCCCTGGCGGGAGGAGAAACAATGAGCAGTTCTTC. It specifies CASSQSPGGRRNNEQFF.

This clonotype was seen a handful of times. The chain links TRBV9 to TRBJ2-3; the D gene is possibly TRBD2 (5 bases). The V end was cut by 0 bases, the J end by 1 base, with 12 bases between. The CDR3 length is 16 residues. Germline loops: CDR1 SGDLS, CDR2 YYNGEE. The CDR3 sequence is CASSVASTTGTDTQYF. The DNA for the CDR3 is TGTGCCAGCAGCGTAGCCTCGACTACGGGCACAGATACGCAGTATTTT.

Many counts were recorded for this clonotype. The chain recombines TRBV12-3 or TRBV12-4 with TRBJ2-5; 9 bases are a match to TRBD2. The CDR3 is 15 residues long. V trimming: 5 bases; J trimming: 1 base; junction bases outside the gene matches: 5. CDR3 in DNA: TGTGCCAGCAGTCCCAGACTAGCGGCCCAAGAGACCCAGTACTTC. This encodes CASSPRLAAQETQYF.